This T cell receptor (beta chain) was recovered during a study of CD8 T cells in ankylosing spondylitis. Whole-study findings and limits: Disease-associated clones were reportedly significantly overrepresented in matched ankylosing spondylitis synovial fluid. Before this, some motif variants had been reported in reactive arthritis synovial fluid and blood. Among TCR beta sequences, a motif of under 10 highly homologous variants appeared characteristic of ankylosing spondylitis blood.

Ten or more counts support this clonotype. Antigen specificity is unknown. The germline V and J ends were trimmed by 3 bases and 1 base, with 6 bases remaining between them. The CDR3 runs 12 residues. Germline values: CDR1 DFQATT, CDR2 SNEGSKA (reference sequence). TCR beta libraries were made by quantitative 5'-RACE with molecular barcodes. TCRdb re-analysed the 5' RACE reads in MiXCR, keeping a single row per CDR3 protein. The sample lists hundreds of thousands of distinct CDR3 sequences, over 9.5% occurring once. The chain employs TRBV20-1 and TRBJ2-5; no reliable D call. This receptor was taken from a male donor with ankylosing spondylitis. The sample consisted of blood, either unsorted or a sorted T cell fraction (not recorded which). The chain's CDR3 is CSASGTQETQYF. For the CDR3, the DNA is TGCAGTGCTAGTGGAACCCAAGAGACCCAGTACTTC.